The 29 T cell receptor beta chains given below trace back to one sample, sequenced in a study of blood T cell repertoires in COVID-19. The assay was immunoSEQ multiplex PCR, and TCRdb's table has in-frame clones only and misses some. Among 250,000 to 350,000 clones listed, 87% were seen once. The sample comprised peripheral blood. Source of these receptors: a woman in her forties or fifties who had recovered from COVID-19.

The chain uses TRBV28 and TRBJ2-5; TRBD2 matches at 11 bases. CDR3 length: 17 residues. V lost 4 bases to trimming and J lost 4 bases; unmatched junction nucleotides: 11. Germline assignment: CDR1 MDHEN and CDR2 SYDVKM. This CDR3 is CASSSPRGTSGRETQYF. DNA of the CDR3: TGTGCCAGCAGTTCGCCCCGGGGTACTAGCGGGAGAGAGACCCAGTACTTC.

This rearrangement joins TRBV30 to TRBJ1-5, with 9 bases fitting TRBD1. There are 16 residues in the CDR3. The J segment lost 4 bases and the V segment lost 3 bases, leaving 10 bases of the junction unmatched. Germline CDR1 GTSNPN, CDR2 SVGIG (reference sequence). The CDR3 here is CAWSSSGQGRNQPQHF. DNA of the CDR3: TGTGCCTGGAGCAGCTCGGGACAGGGAAGAAATCAGCCCCAGCATTTT. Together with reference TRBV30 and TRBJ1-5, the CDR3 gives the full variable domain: SQTIHQWPATLVQPVGSPLSLECTVEGTSNPNLYWYRQAAGRGLQLLFYSVGIGQISSEVPQNLSASRPQDRQFILSSKKLLLSDSGFYLCAWSSSGQGRNQPQHFGDGTRLSIL.

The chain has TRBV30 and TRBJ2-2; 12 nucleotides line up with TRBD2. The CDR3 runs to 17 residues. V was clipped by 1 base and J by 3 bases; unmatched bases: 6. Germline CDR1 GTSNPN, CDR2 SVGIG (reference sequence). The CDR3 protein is CAWSGLAGGYYTGELFF. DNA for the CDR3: TGTGCCTGGAGTGGTCTAGCGGGGGGGTATTACACCGGGGAGCTGTTTTTT.

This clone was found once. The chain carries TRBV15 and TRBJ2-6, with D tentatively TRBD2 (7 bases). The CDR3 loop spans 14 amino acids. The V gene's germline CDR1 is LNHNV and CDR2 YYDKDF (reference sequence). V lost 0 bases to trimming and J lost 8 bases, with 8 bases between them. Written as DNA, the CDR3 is TGTGCCACCAGCAGAGAGGGGGGGCCCAACGTCCTGACTTTC. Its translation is CATSREGGPNVLTF.

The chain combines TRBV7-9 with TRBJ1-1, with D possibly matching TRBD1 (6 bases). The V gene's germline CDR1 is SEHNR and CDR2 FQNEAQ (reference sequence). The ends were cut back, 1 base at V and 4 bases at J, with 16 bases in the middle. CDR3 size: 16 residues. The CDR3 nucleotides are TGTGCCAGCAGCTTAGTCGGCCCCCAGGGGATCACTGAAGCTTTCTTT. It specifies CASSLVGPQGITEAFF.

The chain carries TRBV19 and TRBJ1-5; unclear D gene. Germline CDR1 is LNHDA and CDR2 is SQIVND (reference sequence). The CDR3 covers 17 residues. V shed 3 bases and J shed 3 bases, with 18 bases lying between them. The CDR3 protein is CASSISDVRQFNQPQHF. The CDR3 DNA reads TGTGCCAGTAGTATCTCCGATGTCAGGCAGTTCAATCAGCCCCAGCATTTT. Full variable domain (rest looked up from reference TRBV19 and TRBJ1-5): DGGITQSPKYLFRKEGQNVTLSCEQNLNHDAMYWYRQDPGQGLRLIYYSQIVNDFQKGDIAEGYSVSREKKESFPLTVTSAQKNPTAFYLCASSISDVRQFNQPQHFGDGTRLSIL.

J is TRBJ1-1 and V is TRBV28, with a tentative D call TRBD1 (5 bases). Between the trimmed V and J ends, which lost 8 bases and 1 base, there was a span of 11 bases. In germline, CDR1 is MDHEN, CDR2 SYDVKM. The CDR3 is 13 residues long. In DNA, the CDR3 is TGTGCCAGCGGGGGGAATAGGAACACTGAAGCTTTCTTT. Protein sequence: CASGGNRNTEAFF.

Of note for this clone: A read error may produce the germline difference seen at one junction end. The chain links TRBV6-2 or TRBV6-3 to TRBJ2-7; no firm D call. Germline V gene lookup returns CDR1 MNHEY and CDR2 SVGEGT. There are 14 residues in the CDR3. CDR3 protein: CASSYGPRKNEQCF. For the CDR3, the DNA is TGTGCCAGCAGTTACGGGCCTCGAAAGAACGAGCAGTGCTTC.

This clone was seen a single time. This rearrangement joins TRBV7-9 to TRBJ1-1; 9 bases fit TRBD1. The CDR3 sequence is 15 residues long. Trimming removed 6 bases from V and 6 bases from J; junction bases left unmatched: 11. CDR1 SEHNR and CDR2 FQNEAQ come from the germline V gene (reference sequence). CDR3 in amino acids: CASSNPGTGISEAFF. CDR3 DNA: TGTGCCAGCAGTAATCCCGGGACAGGGATATCTGAAGCTTTCTTT.

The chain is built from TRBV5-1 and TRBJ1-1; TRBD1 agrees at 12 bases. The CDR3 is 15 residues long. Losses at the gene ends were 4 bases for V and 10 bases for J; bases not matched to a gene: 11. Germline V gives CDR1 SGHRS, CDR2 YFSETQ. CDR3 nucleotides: TGCGCCAGCAGCCCACACCGGGACAGGGGGCTAGTAGCTTTCTTT. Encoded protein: CASSPHRDRGLVAFF.

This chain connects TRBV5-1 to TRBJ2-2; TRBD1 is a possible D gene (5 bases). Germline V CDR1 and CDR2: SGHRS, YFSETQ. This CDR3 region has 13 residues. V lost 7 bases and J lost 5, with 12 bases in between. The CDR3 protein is CASAVGATGELFF. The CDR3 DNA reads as TGCGCCAGCGCCGTTGGGGCGACCGGGGAGCTGTTTTTT.

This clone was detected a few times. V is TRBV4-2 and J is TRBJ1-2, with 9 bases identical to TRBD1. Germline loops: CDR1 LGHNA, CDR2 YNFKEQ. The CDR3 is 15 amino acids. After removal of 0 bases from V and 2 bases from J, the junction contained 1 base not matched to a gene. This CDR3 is CASSQETGGNYGYTF. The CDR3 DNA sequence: TGTGCCAGCAGCCAAGAAACAGGGGGCAACTATGGCTACACCTTC.

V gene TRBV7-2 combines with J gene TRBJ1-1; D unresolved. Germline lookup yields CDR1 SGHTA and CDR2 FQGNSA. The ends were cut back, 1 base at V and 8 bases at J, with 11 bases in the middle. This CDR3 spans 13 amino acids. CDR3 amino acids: CASSLDEGSEAFF. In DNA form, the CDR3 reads TGTGCCAGCAGCTTAGATGAGGGTTCGGAAGCTTTCTTT.

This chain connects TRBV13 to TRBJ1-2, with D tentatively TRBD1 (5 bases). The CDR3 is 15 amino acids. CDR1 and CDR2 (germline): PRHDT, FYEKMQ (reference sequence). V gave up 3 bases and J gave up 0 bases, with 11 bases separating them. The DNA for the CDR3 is TGTGCCAGCAGCTTGGGGCAGGGCGCTAACTATGGCTACACCTTC. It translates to CASSLGQGANYGYTF.

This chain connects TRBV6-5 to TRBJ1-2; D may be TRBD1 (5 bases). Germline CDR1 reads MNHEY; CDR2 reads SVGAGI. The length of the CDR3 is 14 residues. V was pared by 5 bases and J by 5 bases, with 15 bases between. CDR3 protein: CASSPRDLFYGYTF. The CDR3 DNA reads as TGTGCCAGCAGTCCCAGGGATTTATTTTATGGCTACACCTTC.

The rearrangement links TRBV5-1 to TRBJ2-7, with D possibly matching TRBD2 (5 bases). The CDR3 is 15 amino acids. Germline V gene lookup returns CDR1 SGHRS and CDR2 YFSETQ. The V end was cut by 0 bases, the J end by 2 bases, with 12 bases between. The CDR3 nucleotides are TGCGCCAGCAGCTTGGGGAGGACGGCCACCTACGAGCAGTACTTC. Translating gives CASSLGRTATYEQYF. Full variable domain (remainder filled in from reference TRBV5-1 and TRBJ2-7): KAGVTQTPRYLIKTRGQQVTLSCSPISGHRSVSWYQQTPGQGLQFLFEYFSETQRNKGNFPGRFSGRQFSNSRSEMNVSTLELGDSALYLCASSLGRTATYEQYFGPGTRLTVT.

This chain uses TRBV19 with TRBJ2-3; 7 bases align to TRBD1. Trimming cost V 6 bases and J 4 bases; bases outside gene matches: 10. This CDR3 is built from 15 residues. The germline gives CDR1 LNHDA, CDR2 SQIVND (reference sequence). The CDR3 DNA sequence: TGTGCCAGTAGAGAGGCAGGGCAGGGGGCAGATACGCAGTATTTT. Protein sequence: CASREAGQGADTQYF. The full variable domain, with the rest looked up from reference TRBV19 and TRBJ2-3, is DGGITQSPKYLFRKEGQNVTLSCEQNLNHDAMYWYRQDPGQGLRLIYYSQIVNDFQKGDIAEGYSVSREKKESFPLTVTSAQKNPTAFYLCASREAGQGADTQYFGPGTRLTVL.

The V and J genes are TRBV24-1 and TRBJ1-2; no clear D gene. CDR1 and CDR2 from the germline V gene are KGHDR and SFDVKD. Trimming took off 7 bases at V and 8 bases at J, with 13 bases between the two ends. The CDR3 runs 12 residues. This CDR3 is CATRTPTPGYTF. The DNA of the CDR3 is TGTGCCACCAGGACTCCTACTCCGGGCTACACCTTC.

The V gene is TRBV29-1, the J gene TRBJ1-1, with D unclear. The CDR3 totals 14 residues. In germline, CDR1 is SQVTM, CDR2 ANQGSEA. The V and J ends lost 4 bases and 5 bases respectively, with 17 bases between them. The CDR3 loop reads CSVGLQYPRTEAFF. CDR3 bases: TGCAGCGTTGGACTTCAATACCCGCGGACTGAAGCTTTCTTT.

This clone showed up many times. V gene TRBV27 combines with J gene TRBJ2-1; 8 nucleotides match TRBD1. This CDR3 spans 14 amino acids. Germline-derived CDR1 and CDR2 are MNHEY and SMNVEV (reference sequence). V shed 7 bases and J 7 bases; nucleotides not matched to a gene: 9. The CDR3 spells CASTPGGPRNEQFF. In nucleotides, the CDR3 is TGTGCCAGCACTCCAGGGGGCCCGAGAAATGAGCAGTTCTTC.

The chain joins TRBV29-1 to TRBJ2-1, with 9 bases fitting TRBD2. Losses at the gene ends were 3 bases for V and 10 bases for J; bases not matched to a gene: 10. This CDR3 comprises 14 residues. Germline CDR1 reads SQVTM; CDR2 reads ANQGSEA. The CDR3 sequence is CSVDGRGGLREQFF. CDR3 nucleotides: TGCAGCGTTGACGGGCGGGGGGGTCTTCGGGAGCAGTTCTTC.

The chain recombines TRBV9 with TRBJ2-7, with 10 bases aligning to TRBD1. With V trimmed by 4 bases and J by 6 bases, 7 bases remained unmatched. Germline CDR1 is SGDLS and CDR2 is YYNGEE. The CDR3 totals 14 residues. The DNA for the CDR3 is TGTGCCAGCAGCCCTGGGACAGGGGTGGTCGAGCAGTACTTC. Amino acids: CASSPGTGVVEQYF. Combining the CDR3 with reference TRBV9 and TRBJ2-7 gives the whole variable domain DSGVTQTPKHLITATGQRVTLRCSPRSGDLSVYWYQQSLDQGLQFLIQYYNGEERAKGNILERFSAQQFPDLHSELNLSSLELGDSALYFCASSPGTGVVEQYFGPGTRLTVT.

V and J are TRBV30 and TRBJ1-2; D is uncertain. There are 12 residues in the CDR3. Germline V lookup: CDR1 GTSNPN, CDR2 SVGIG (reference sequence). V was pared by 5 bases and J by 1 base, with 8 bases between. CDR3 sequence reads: CAWSDYNYGYTF. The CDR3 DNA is TGTGCCTGGTCAGACTATAACTATGGCTACACCTTC.

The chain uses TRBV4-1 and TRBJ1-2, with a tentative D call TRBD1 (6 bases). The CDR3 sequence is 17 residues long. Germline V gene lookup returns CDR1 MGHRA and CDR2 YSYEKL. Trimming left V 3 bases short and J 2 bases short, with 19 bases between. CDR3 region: CASSHSLRTVKNYGYTF. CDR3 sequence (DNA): TGCGCCAGCAGCCATTCGTTGAGGACAGTAAAGAACTATGGCTACACCTTC.

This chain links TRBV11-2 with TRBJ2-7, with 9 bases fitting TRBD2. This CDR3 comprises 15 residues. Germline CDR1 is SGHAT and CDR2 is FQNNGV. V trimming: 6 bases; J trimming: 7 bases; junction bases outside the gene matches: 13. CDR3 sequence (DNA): TGTGCCAGCAGTCGACCGGGGCTAGCGGGACCTGAGCAGTACTTC. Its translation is CASSRPGLAGPEQYF.

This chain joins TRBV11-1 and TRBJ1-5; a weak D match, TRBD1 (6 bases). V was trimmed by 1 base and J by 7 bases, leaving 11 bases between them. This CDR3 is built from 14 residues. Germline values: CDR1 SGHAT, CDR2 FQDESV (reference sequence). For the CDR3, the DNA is TGTGCCAGCAGCTTAGACAGGGTCGGGCAGCCCCAGCATTTT. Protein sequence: CASSLDRVGQPQHF.

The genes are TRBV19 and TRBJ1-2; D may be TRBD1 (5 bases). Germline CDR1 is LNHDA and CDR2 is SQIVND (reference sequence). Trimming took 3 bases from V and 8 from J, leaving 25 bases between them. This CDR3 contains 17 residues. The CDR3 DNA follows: TGTGCCAGTAGTATCAAGGTGCAGGGCCCGTTGGGTGTAGGCTACACCTTC. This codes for CASSIKVQGPLGVGYTF.

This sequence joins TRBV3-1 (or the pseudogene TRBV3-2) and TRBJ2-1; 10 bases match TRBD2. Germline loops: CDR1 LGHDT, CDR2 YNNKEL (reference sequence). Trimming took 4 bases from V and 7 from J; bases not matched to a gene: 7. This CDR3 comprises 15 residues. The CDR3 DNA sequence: TGTGCCAGCAGCCTGGGACTAGCGACCCAGAATGAGCAGTTCTTC. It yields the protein CASSLGLATQNEQFF.

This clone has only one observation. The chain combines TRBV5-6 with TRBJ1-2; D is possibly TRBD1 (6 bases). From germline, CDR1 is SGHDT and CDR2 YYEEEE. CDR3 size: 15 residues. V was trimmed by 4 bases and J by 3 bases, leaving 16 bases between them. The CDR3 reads CASSPLVAGDYGYTF. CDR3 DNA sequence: TGTGCCAGCAGCCCGTTGGTGGCAGGGGACTATGGCTACACCTTC.